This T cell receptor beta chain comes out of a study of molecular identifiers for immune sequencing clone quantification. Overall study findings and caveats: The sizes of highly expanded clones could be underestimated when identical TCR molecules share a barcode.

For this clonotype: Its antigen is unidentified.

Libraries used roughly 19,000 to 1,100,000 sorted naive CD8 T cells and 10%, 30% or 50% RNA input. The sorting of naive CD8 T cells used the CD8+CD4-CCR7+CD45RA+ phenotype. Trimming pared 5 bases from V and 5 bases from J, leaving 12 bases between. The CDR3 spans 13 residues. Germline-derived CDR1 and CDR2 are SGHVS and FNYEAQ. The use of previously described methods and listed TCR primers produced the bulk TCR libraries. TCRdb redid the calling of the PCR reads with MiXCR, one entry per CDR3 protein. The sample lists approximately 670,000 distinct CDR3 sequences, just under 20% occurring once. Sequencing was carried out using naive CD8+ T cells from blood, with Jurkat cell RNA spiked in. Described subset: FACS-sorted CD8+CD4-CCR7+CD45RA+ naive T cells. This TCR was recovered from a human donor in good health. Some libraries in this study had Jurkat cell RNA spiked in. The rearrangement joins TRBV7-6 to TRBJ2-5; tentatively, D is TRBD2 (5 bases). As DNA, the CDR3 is TGTGCCAGCAGCGGGAGCGTGAGGGAGACCCAGTACTTC. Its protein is CASSGSVRETQYF.